This T cell receptor (beta chain) came from a study of T-cell reconstitution after alpha-beta-depleted transplantation in children. CDR3 length: 14 residues. V was clipped by 3 bases and J by 4 bases, with 12 bases between them. This clonotype was recorded at least ten times. For TCRbeta, the library was prepared with unique molecular identifiers. One entry per CDR3 protein results from TCRdb running MiXCR on the PCR reads. The table records about 240,000 distinct CDR3 sequences, about 25% of them present only once. V usage is TRBV12-3 or TRBV12-4 and J usage is TRBJ1-2; D call uncertain. The sample in question was PBMCs, obtained before TCRalphabeta/CD19-depleted stem cell transplant. The sequence was obtained from a girl aged 2 to 10 with Fanconi anemia, due to receive a stem cell transplant. The CDR3 DNA reads TGTGCCAGCAGTTTCCGCTCCCTTATCTATGGCTACACCTTC. Translating it yields CASSFRSLIYGYTF.